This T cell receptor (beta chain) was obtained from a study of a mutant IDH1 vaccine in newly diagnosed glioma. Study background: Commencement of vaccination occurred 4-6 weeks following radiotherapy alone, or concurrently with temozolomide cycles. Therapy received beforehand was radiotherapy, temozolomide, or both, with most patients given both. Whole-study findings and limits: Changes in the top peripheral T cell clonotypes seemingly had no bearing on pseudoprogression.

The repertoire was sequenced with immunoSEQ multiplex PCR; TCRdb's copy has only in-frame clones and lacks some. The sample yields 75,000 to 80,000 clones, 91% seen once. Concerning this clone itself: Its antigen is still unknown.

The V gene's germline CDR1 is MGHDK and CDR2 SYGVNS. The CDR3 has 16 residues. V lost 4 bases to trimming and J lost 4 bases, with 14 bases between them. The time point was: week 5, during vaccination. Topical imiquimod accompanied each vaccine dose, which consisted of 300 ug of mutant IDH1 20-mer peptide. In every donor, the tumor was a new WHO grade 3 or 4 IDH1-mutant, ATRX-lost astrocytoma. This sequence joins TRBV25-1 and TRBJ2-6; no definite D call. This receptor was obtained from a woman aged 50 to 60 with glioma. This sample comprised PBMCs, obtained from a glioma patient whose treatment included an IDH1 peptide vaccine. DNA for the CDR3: TGTGCCAGCAGTGCCTCGACACTCCGCGGGGCCAACGTCCTGACTTTC. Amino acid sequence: CASSASTLRGANVLTF.